Detailed here is one T cell receptor (beta chain). TCRdb's table, derived via immunoSEQ multiplex PCR, lists solely in-frame clones and lacks some. The data show about 36,000 clones, with around 89% seen just once and around 11% held by the top ten. The CDR3 covers 15 residues. Germline CDR1 SGHNT, CDR2 YENEEA. Trimming removed 3 bases at V and 2 bases at J, with 10 bases between. This entry comes from a study of T cell changes during pregnancy in multiple sclerosis. This TCR came from a female donor with multiple sclerosis, enrolled in a pregnancy study. The sample was CD8+ T cells from peripheral blood mononuclear cells, taken in the third trimester of pregnancy. This sequence joins TRBV11-3 and TRBJ2-2; D remains ambiguous. CDR3 bases: TGTGCCAGCAGCTTTTCCCCGTTTAACACCGGGGAGCTGTTTTTT. Translated: CASSFSPFNTGELFF.